The 10 T cell receptor beta chains presented below share a single source sample, sequenced in a study of post-analysis software for immune sequencing data (dated by TCRdb to the mid-2010s). The library was produced with PCR. The data were produced on an Illumina HiSeq 2500. To reduce PCR and sequencing biases, unique molecular identifiers were incorporated into the TCR beta cDNA libraries. The public reads were reprocessed in TCRdb via fastp at Q25 and MiXCR, keeping in-frame beta chains. A single entry per CDR3 protein holds the most common genes and DNA from its merged rows. Counted in this sample were hundreds of thousands of distinct CDR3 sequences; around 64% of them appeared once. The ten top clones hold approximately 10% of the sample. No antigen has been assigned to these receptors. Overall results and qualifications from the work: Significantly higher frequencies in patients than in controls were found for several TRBV segments, including TRBV5-6, TRBV5-1 and TRBV20-1.

The sample comprised blood. The source of these receptors is a girl aged 2-10 years with multiple sclerosis.

The CDR3 sequence: CASTLGGWGDEQFF. The CDR3, as DNA: TGTGCCAGCACCCTGGGAGGATGGGGAGATGAGCAGTTCTTC. The V gene is TRBV12-3 or TRBV12-4, the J gene TRBJ2-1, with D tentatively TRBD2 (6 bases). This CDR3 region has 14 residues. V shed 7 bases and J shed 8 bases, with 18 bases lying between them.

The chain combines TRBV5-4 with TRBJ2-1; TRBD1 might be the D (6 bases). Germline V gives CDR1 SGHNT, CDR2 YYREEE (reference sequence). V lost 6 bases and J 3 bases, leaving 13 bases between the germline ends. CDR3 length equals 14 residues. The CDR3 DNA is TGTGCCAGCAATCCGGACAGAATCTACAATGAGCAGTTCTTC. Protein sequence: CASNPDRIYNEQFF.

The chain joins TRBV9 to TRBJ2-5; TRBD2 is a possible D gene (5 bases). This CDR3 spans 15 amino acids. The V end was cut by 2 bases, the J end by 5 bases, with 16 bases between. Germline V gene lookup returns CDR1 SGDLS and CDR2 YYNGEE. The CDR3 coding sequence is TGTGCCAGCAGCGTTGGCGGGTCTTTGTCTGAGACCCAGTACTTC. Encoded protein: CASSVGGSLSETQYF.

This clonotype appeared a single time. This chain connects TRBV7-2 to TRBJ2-1; D not resolved. Germline assignment: CDR1 SGHTA and CDR2 FQGNSA. The CDR3 runs to 11 residues. Trimming left V 5 bases short and J 13 bases short, with 12 bases between. CDR3 loop: CASSPVLEQFF. The CDR3 DNA sequence: TGTGCCAGCAGCCCCGTTCTGGAACAGTTCTTC.

The chain combines TRBV12-3 or TRBV12-4 with TRBJ2-4; D is unclear. This CDR3 contains 14 residues. Trimming took 4 bases from V and 8 from J, leaving 15 bases between them. The CDR3 protein is CASSSGPGEDIQYF. DNA for the CDR3: TGTGCCAGCAGTTCGGGCCCAGGAGAGGACATTCAGTACTTC.

The chain links TRBV7-9 to TRBJ1-3, with D perhaps TRBD1 (5 bases). In germline, CDR1 is SEHNR, CDR2 FQNEAQ (reference sequence). The length of the CDR3 is 15 residues. V was cut by 3 bases and J by 0 bases, with 9 bases left in between. The CDR3 DNA reads TGTGCCAGCAGCTTCGGGGGGGTCTCTGGAAACACCATATATTTT. Translating it yields CASSFGGVSGNTIYF.

V and J are TRBV11-2 and TRBJ2-5; TRBD1 matches 7 bases. The CDR3 totals 14 residues. CDR1 SGHAT and CDR2 FQNNGV come from the germline V gene. J was trimmed by 6 bases and V by 5 bases; bases with no gene match: 9. The CDR3 coding sequence is TGTGCCAGCAGCGGTCCGGGACAGAGCAAGACCCAGTACTTC. Amino acids: CASSGPGQSKTQYF.

The count of this clonotype is one. As DNA, the CDR3 is TGTGCCAGCAGCTTAGCCAGCGACGAGCAGTACTTC. Translating gives CASSLASDEQYF. This chain connects TRBV7-9 to TRBJ2-7, with no clear D. This CDR3 region has 12 residues. Trimming shortened V by 0 bases and J by 5 bases, and 5 bases separated the two germline ends. The V gene's germline CDR1 is SEHNR and CDR2 FQNEAQ (reference sequence).

Concerning this clonotype itself: Mismatch with germline at one junction end may stem from a read error. V is TRBV6-6 and J is TRBJ2-1; TRBD1 agrees at 7 bases. CDR1 and CDR2 from the germline V gene are MNHNY and SVGAGI (reference sequence). The CDR3 runs 15 residues. The CDR3 sequence is CACRGNGPYYNEQFF. The DNA for the CDR3 is TGTGCCTGCAGGGGGAACGGGCCCTACTACAATGAGCAGTTCTTC.

V is TRBV28 and J is TRBJ1-5; D uncertain. The CDR3 sequence is 14 residues long. Germline loops: CDR1 MDHEN, CDR2 SYDVKM. V lost 2 bases and J 4 bases, leaving 9 bases between the germline ends. The CDR3 sequence is CASSLDIRNQPQHF. In DNA form, the CDR3 reads TGTGCCAGCAGTTTAGACATACGGAATCAGCCCCAGCATTTT. Using reference TRBV28 and TRBJ1-5 for the parts outside the CDR3, the full variable domain is DVKVTQSSRYLVKRTGEKVFLECVQDMDHENMFWYRQDPGLGLRLIYFSYDVKMKEKGDIPEGYSVSREKKERFSLILESASTNQTSMYLCASSLDIRNQPQHFGDGTRLSIL.